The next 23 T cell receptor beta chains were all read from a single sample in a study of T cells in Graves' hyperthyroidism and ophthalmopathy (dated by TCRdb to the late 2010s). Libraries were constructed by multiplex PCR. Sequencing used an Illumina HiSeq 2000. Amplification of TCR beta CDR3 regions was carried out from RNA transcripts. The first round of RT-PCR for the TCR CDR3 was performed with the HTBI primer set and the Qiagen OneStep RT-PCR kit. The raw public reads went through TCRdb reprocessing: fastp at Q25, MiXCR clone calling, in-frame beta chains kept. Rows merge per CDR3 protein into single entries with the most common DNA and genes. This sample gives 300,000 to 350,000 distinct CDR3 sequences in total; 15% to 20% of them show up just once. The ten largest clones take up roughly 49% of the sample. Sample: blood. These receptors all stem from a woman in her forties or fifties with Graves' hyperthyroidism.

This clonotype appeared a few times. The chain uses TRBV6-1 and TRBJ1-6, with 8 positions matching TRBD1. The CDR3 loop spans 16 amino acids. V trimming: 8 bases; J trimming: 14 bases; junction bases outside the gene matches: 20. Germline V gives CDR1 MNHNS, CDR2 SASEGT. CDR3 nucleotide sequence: TGTGCCAGCCACTCGGTAATGGACAGGGCCGAGGGGGCCCTCCACTTT. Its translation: CASHSVMDRAEGALHF.

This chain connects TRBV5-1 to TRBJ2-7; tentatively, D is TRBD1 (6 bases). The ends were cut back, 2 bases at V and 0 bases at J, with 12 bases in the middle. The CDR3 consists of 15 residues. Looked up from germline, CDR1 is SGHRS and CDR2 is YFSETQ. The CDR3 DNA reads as TGCGCCAGCAGCTTACAACAGGGTTACTCCTACGAGCAGTACTTC. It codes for CASSLQQGYSYEQYF. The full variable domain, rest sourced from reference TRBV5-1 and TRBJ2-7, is KAGVTQTPRYLIKTRGQQVTLSCSPISGHRSVSWYQQTPGQGLQFLFEYFSETQRNKGNFPGRFSGRQFSNSRSEMNVSTLELGDSALYLCASSLQQGYSYEQYFGPGTRLTVT.

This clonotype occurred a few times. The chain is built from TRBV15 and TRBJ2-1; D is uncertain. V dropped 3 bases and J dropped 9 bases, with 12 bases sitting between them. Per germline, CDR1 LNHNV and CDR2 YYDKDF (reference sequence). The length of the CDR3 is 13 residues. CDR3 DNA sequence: TGTGCCACCAGCAGGGAAATAGCTGGTGAGCAGTTCTTC. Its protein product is CATSREIAGEQFF.

The CDR3 here is CASTPGVAAYEQYF. In DNA form, the CDR3 reads TGTGCCAGCACCCCCGGGGTAGCAGCCTACGAGCAGTACTTC. The chain employs TRBV6-2 or TRBV6-3 and TRBJ2-7, with D possibly being TRBD2 (5 bases). There are 14 residues in the CDR3. Per the germline V gene, CDR1 is MNHEY and CDR2 is SVGEGT. Trimming removed 7 bases at V and 2 bases at J, with 15 bases between.

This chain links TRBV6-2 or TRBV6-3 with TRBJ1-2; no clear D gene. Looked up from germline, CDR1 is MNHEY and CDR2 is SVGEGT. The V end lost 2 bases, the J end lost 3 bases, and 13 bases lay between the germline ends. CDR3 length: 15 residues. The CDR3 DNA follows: TGTGCCAGCAGTTACGGTGGGTGGGTTGACTATGGCTACACCTTC. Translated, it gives CASSYGGWVDYGYTF.

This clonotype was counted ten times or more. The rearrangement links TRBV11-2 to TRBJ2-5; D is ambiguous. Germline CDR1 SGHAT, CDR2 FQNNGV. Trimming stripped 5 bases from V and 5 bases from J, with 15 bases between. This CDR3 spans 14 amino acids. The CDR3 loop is CASSDPGLDETQYF. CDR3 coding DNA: TGTGCCAGCAGCGACCCGGGTTTAGATGAGACCCAGTACTTC. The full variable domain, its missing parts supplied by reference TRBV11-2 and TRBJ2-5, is EAGVAQSPRYKIIEKRQSVAFWCNPISGHATLYWYQQILGQGPKLLIQFQNNGVVDDSQLPKDRFSAERLKGVDSTLKIQPAKLEDSAVYLCASSDPGLDETQYFGPGTRLLVL.

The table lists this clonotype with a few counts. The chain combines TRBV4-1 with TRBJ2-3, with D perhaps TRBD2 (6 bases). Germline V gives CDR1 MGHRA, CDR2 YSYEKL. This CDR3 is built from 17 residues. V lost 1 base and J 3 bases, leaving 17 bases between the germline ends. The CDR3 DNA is TGCGCCAGCAGCCAAGTCCCTGCCGTCGGAGGGACAGATACGCAGTATTTT. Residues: CASSQVPAVGGTDTQYF.

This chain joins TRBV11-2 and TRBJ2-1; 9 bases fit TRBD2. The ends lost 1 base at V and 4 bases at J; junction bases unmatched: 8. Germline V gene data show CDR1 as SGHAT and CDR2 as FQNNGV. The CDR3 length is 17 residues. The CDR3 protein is CASSLGKREDPYNEQFF. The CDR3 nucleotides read TGTGCCAGCAGCTTAGGGAAGCGGGAGGATCCTTACAATGAGCAGTTCTTC.

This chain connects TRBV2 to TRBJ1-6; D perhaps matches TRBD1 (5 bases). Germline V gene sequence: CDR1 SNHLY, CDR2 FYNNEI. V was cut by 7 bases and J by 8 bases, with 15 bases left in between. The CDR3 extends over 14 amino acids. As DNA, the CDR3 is TGTGCCAGCAAGGGGACGGTTGGGTATTCACCCCTCCACTTT. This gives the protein CASKGTVGYSPLHF.

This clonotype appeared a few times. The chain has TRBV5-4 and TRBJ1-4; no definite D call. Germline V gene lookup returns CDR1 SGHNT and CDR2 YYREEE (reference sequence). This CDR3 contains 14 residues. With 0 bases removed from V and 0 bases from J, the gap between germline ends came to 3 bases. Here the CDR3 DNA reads TGTGCCAGCAGCTTGGACTCAACTAATGAAAAACTGTTTTTT. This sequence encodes CASSLDSTNEKLFF.

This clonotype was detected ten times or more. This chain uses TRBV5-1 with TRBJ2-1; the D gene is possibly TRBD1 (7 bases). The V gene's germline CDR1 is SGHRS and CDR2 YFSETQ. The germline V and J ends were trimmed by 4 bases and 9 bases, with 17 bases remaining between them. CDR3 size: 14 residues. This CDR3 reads CASSAGQFDGEQFF. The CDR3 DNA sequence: TGCGCCAGCAGCGCGGGACAGTTTGATGGTGAGCAGTTCTTC.

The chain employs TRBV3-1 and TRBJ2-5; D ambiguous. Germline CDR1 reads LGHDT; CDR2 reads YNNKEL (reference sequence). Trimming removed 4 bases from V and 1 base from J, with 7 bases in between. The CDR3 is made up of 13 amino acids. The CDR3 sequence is CASSPWAQETQYF. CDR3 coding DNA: TGTGCCAGCAGCCCCTGGGCCCAAGAGACCCAGTACTTC.

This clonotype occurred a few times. The CDR3 region has the DNA TGCGCCAGCAGACGACAGGGGATGGCCGGAAACACCATATATTTT. It specifies CASRRQGMAGNTIYF. The rearrangement links TRBV4-1 to TRBJ1-3, with 8 bases matching TRBD1. CDR1 and CDR2 from the germline V gene are MGHRA and YSYEKL. The CDR3 runs 15 residues. J lost 4 bases, V lost 6 bases, and 8 bases had no gene match.

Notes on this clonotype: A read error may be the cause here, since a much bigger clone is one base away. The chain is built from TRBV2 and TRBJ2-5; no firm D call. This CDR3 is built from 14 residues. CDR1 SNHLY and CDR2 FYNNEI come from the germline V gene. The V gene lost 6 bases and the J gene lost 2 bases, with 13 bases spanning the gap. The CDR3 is CASSIVLGQETQYF. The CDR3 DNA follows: TGTGCCAGCAGCATTGTATTGGGACAAGAGACCCAGTACTTC.

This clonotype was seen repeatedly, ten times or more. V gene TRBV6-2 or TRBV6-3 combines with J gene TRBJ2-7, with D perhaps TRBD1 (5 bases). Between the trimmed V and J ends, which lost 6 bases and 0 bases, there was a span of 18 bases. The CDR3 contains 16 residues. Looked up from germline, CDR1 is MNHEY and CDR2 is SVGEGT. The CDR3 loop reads CASSTSGHTISYEQYV. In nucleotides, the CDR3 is TGTGCCAGCAGCACGTCCGGACATACGATCTCCTACGAGCAGTACGTC.

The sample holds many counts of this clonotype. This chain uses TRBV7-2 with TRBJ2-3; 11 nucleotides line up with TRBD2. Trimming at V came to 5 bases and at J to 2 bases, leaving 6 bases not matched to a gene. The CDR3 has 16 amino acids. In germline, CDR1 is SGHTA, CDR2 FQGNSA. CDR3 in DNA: TGTGCCAGCAGCCTAGGGACTAGCGGATTCACAGATACGCAGTATTTT. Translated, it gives CASSLGTSGFTDTQYF.

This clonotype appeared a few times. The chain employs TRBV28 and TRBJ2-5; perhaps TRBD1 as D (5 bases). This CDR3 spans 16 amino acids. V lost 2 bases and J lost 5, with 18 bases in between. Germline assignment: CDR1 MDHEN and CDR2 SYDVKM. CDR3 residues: CASSLISQGAWETQYF. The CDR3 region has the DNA TGTGCCAGCAGTTTAATATCTCAGGGCGCTTGGGAGACCCAGTACTTC.

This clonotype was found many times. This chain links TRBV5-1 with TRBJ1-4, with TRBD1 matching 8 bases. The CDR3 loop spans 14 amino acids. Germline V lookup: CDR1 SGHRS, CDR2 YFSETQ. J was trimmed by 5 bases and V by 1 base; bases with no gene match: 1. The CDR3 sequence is CASSLQGANEKLFF. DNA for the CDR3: TGCGCCAGCAGCTTGCAGGGGGCGAATGAAAAACTGTTTTTT.

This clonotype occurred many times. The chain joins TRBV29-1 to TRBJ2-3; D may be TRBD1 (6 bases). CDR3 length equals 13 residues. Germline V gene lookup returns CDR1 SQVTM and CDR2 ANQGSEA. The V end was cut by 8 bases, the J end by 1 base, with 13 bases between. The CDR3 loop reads CSSTGLRTDTQYF. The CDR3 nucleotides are TGCAGCTCCACAGGGCTCCGCACAGATACGCAGTATTTT.

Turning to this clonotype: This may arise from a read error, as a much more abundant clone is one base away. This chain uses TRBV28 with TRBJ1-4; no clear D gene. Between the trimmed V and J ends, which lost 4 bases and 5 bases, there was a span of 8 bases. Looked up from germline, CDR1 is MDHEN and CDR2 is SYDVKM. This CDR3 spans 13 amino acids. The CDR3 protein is CASSSWQNEKLFF. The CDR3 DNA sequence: TGTGCCAGCAGTTCATGGCAGAATGAAAAACTGTTTTTT. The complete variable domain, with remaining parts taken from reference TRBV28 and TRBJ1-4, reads DVKVTQSSRYLVKRTGEKVFLECVQDMDHENMFWYRQDPGLGLRLIYFSYDVKMKEKGDIPEGYSVSREKKERFSLILESASTNQTSMYLCASSSWQNEKLFFGSGTQLSVL.

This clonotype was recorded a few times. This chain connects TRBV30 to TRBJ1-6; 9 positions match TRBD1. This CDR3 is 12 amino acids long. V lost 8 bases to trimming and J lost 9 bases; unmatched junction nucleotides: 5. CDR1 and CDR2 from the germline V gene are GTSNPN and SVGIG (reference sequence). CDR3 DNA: TGTGCCCAGGGACAGGGCGGTTCACCCCTCCACTTT. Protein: CAQGQGGSPLHF.

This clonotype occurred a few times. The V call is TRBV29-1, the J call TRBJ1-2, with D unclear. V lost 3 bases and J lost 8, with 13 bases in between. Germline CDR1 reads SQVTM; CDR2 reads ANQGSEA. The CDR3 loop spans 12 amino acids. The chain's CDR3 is CSVDFSNEGYTF. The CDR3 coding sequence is TGCAGCGTTGACTTCAGCAATGAGGGCTACACCTTC.

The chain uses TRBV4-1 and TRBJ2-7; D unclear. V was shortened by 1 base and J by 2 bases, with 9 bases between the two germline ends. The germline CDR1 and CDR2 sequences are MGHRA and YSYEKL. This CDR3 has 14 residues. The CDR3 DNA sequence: TGCGCCAGCAGCCAAGCCGTGGGCCCCTACGAGCAGTACTTC. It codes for CASSQAVGPYEQYF.